The next 20 T cell receptor beta chains were all read from a single sample in a study of cytomegalovirus exposure and HLA in healthy donors. It was with 60 Vbeta and 13 Jbeta primers that the PCR ran. Assay used: immunoSEQ multiplex PCR; TCRdb lists only in-frame clones, some missing. The sample holds fewer than 120,000 clones, approximately 82% seen once. Sequencing was carried out using PBMCs. These receptor sequences come from a young man in good health and CMV-seropositive.

This chain connects TRBV28 to TRBJ1-4; D perhaps matches TRBD1 (5 bases). Germline CDR1 is MDHEN and CDR2 is SYDVKM. Trimming took 2 bases from V and 11 from J, leaving 9 bases between them. The CDR3 spans 12 residues. CDR3 bases: TGTGCCAGCAGTTTAGCCGACAGTAAACTGTTTTTT. This gives the protein CASSLADSKLFF.

This clone was picked up a small number of times. The genes are TRBV6-6 and TRBJ1-1; D is possibly TRBD1 (5 bases). The V gene lost 2 bases and the J gene lost 1 base, with 8 bases spanning the gap. The CDR3 totals 14 residues. Germline CDR1 is MNHNY and CDR2 is SVGAGI (reference sequence). The CDR3 loop reads CASSYRGENTEAFF. CDR3 DNA: TGTGCCAGCAGTTACCGGGGGGAGAACACTGAAGCTTTCTTT.

Worth noting for this clone: The junction does not match germline at one end; this may be a read error. The rearrangement uses TRBV4-1 and TRBJ2-5; TRBD2 agrees at 12 bases. Near its end, the DNA agrees better with TRBJ2-7, so the J call may be wrong. The CDR3 is made up of 15 amino acids. Germline V gene data show CDR1 as MGHRA and CDR2 as YSYEKL. CDR3 loop: CASSPRTSGDREQYF. The DNA for the CDR3 is TGCGCTAGCAGCCCCCGGACTAGCGGGGACCGCGAGCAGTACTTC.

This clone appeared a few times. One end of the junction varies from germline; a read error may be responsible. The chain employs TRBV7-9 and TRBJ1-1, with 8 bases that match TRBD1. CDR1 and CDR2 from the germline V gene are SEHNR and FQNEAQ (reference sequence). The CDR3 contains 12 residues. CDR3: CASGRDRNAVLF. In nucleotides, the CDR3 is TGTGCCAGCGGCCGGGACAGGAACGCGGTCCTCTTT.

This clone has just one count. The V and J genes are TRBV27 and TRBJ1-5; the match to TRBD1 covers 11 bases. The CDR3 consists of 16 residues. CDR1 and CDR2 from the germline V gene are MNHEY and SMNVEV (reference sequence). The V and J ends lost 6 bases and 2 bases, in that order; junction bases with no gene match: 6. The CDR3 loop is CASRGTGGRGNQPQHF. CDR3 coding DNA: TGTGCCAGCAGGGGGACAGGGGGTCGAGGCAATCAGCCCCAGCATTTT.

This chain links TRBV5-4 with TRBJ2-2; 8 bases line up with TRBD2. The CDR3 has 15 residues. V was pared by 4 bases and J by 4 bases, with 6 bases of the junction left unmatched. The V gene's germline CDR1 is SGHNT and CDR2 YYREEE (reference sequence). The CDR3 DNA reads as TGTGCCAGCAGCCGCGGGGGGCAGGTCACCGGGGAGCTGTTTTTT. Encoded protein: CASSRGGQVTGELFF.

The chain combines TRBV7-2 with TRBJ2-3; D unclear. V lost 1 base, J lost 0 bases, and 8 bases lay in between. The CDR3 totals 15 residues. The germline V gene has CDR1 SGHTA and CDR2 FQGNSA. The DNA of the CDR3 is TGTGCCAGCAGCTTAGGCAGATCCAGCACAGATACGCAGTATTTT. As protein: CASSLGRSSTDTQYF.

V usage is TRBV5-1 and J usage is TRBJ2-7; 10 nucleotides line up with TRBD1. CDR3 length: 14 residues. CDR1 is SGHRS and CDR2 is YFSETQ in the germline V gene. The junction had 8 bases not matched to a gene; V was cut back by 4 bases and J by 7 bases. The CDR3 is CASSADRGLGEQYF. The CDR3, as DNA: TGCGCCAGCAGCGCCGACAGGGGGCTGGGGGAGCAGTACTTC.

J is TRBJ2-7 and V is TRBV5-1; TRBD2 aligns across 10 bases. Germline V lookup: CDR1 SGHRS, CDR2 YFSETQ. This CDR3 has 17 amino acids. J lost 7 bases, V lost 0 bases, and 13 bases had no gene match. CDR3 amino acids: CASSLGSSGSSGREQYF. The CDR3 DNA follows: TGCGCCAGCAGCTTGGGTTCTAGCGGGAGCTCGGGGCGGGAGCAGTACTTC.

Written as DNA, the CDR3 is TGTGCCTGGAACGGGGGCTCCTACAATGAGCAGTTCTTC. Encoded protein: CAWNGGSYNEQFF. The rearrangement links TRBV30 to TRBJ2-1; D is possibly TRBD2 (6 bases). V lost 4 bases to trimming and J lost 0 bases, with 7 bases between them. CDR1 and CDR2 from the germline V gene are GTSNPN and SVGIG (reference sequence). The CDR3 loop spans 13 amino acids.

This clone was detected once. This chain uses TRBV28 with TRBJ2-5; D gene ambiguous. The CDR3 has 16 amino acids. Trimming stripped 1 base from V and 3 bases from J, with 15 bases between. The germline gives CDR1 MDHEN, CDR2 SYDVKM. Written as DNA, the CDR3 is TGTGCCAGCAGTTTATCCGCCCTCCGGCGGAAAGAGACCCAGTACTTC. Residues: CASSLSALRRKETQYF.

The chain's CDR3 is CASGLASGPSSYNEQFF. CDR3 nucleotide sequence: TGTGCTAGTGGTTTAGCTAGCGGTCCGAGCTCCTACAATGAGCAGTTCTTC. The V and J genes are TRBV12-5 and TRBJ2-1, with 7 bases matching TRBD2. Germline CDR1 is LGHNT and CDR2 is FRNRAP. V shed 3 bases, J shed 0 bases, and the junction held 8 bases outside the gene matches. The CDR3 is made up of 17 amino acids.

The chain carries TRBV13 and TRBJ1-5, with D unresolved. The CDR3 spans 13 residues. Germline V lookup: CDR1 PRHDT, CDR2 FYEKMQ (reference sequence). Trimming pared 5 bases from V and 7 bases from J, leaving 12 bases between. The CDR3 nucleotides read TGTGCCAGCAGCCCCGGTCGAGGGCAGCCCCAGCATTTT. It specifies CASSPGRGQPQHF.

V and J are TRBV7-2 and TRBJ1-2; possibly TRBD1 for D (5 bases). Germline assignment: CDR1 SGHTA and CDR2 FQGNSA. The CDR3 spans 15 residues. With 2 bases removed from V and 2 bases from J, the gap between germline ends came to 12 bases. This CDR3 reads CASSLSTGENYGYTF. CDR3 DNA: TGTGCCAGCAGCTTAAGCACAGGAGAGAACTATGGCTACACCTTC.

The J gene is TRBJ1-2, the V gene TRBV28; 7 bases are shared with TRBD1. The CDR3 totals 14 residues. The germline V gene encodes CDR1 MDHEN and CDR2 SYDVKM. J lost 5 bases, V lost 5 bases, and 8 bases had no gene match. The CDR3 nucleotides are TGTGCCAGCAGTGCAGGACAGGAGGCGTATGGCTACACCTTC. This translates into CASSAGQEAYGYTF.

For the CDR3, the DNA is TGTGCCAGCAGTGAAATTGGGGGGGGGAGCACAGATACGCAGTATTTT. It specifies CASSEIGGGSTDTQYF. The J gene is TRBJ2-3, the V gene TRBV2; 7 bases are a match to TRBD2. Germline CDR1 is SNHLY and CDR2 is FYNNEI. V lost 2 bases to trimming and J lost 0 bases; unmatched junction nucleotides: 5. The CDR3 spans 16 residues.

The chain combines TRBV7-3 with TRBJ2-1, with D possibly TRBD1 on 5 matching bases. The CDR3 consists of 15 residues. The germline CDR1 and CDR2 sequences are SGHTA and FQGTGA. V was trimmed by 5 bases and J by 0 bases, leaving 11 bases between them. The CDR3 nucleotides read TGTGCCAGCAGCCCAGGGCGGACCTCCTACAATGAGCAGTTCTTC. Residues: CASSPGRTSYNEQFF. Variable domain in full (rest from reference TRBV7-3 and TRBJ2-1): GAGVSQTPSNKVTEKGKYVELRCDPISGHTALYWYRQSLGQGPEFLIYFQGTGAADDSGLPNDRFFAVRPEGSVSTLKIQRTERGDSAVYLCASSPGRTSYNEQFFGPGTRLTVL.

This chain links TRBV7-2 with TRBJ2-3; 13 bases agree with TRBD2. The junction had 0 bases not matched to a gene; V was cut back by 3 bases and J by 3 bases. The germline V gene has CDR1 SGHTA and CDR2 FQGNSA. This CDR3 is 15 amino acids long. In nucleotides, the CDR3 is TGTGCCAGCAGCTTGGGACTAGCGGGGACAGATACGCAGTATTTT. Its protein is CASSLGLAGTDTQYF.

J is TRBJ1-2 and V is TRBV4-3, with a possible D match to TRBD1 (6 bases). CDR3 length: 16 residues. V was shortened by 0 bases and J by 4 bases, with 15 bases between the two germline ends. CDR1 is LGHNA, CDR2 YSLEER, per germline. CDR3 bases: TGCGCCAGCAGCCAAGAGGGGGCAGGGAAGAGCTATGGCTACACCTTC. Amino acid sequence: CASSQEGAGKSYGYTF.

This sequence joins TRBV5-1 and TRBJ2-5; 12 nucleotides align to TRBD1. The DNA end favors TRBJ2-7, so the J call may be wrong. CDR1 is SGHRS and CDR2 is YFSETQ in the germline V gene. CDR3 length equals 16 residues. CDR3 DNA: TGCGCCAGCAGCTTGTCCCCGGGACAGGGGGCATACGAGCAGTACTTC. Translating gives CASSLSPGQGAYEQYF.